This TCR beta chain derives from a study of OX40 agonist ivuxolimab in advanced cancers. Study outcomes and limitations: Expanded clones were, on average, more numerous among CD8+ T cells than CD4+. Antigen targets of the expanded peripheral T cells went undetermined.

Generated by immunoSEQ multiplex PCR, the TCRdb table keeps only in-frame clones and is missing some. The data show tens of thousands of clones, with approximately 94% seen just once and more than 13% held by the top ten. Autoimmune disease history or systemic immunosuppression led to patients being barred. J lost 1 base, V lost 8 bases, and 4 bases had no gene match. The CDR3 is made up of 13 amino acids. The germline CDR1 and CDR2 sequences are SGHAT and FQNNGV. As for this clone: Its antigen is as yet unknown.

The rearrangement links TRBV11-2 to TRBJ2-5; 7 nucleotides align to TRBD2. The TCR originated in an adult with an advanced solid tumor such as melanoma, head and neck, liver or kidney cancer. The sample was CD4+ or CD8+ T cells sorted from blood, taken in a trial of the OX40 agonist ivuxolimab. The CDR3 here is CASGGEFQETQYF. The CDR3 coding sequence is TGTGCCAGCGGGGGGGAGTTCCAAGAGACCCAGTACTTC.